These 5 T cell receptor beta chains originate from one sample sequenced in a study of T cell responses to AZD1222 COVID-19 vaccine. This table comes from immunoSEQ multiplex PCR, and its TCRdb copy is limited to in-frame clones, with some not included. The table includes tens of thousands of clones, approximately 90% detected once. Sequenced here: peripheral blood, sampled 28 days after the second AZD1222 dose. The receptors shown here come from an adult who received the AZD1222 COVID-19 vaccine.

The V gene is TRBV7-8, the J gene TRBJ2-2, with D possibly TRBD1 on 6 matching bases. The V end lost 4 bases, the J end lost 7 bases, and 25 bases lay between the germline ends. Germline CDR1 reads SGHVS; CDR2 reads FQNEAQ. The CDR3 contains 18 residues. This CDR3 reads CASSSVWGRRVDIGELFF. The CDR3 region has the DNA TGTGCCAGCAGCTCCGTTTGGGGGCGCAGAGTTGATATCGGGGAGCTGTTTTTT. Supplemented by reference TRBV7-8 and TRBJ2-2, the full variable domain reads GAGVSQSPRYKVAKRGQDVALRCDPISGHVSLFWYQQALGQGPEFLTYFQNEAQLDKSGLPSDRFFAERPEGSVSTLKIQRTQQEDSAVYLCASSSVWGRRVDIGELFFGEGSRLTVL.

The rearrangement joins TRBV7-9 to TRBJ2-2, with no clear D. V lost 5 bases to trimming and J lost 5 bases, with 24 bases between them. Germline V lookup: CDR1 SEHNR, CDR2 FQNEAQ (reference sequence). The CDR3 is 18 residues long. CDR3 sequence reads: CASSPGRWQALRTGELFF. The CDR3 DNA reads TGTGCCAGCAGCCCTGGAAGGTGGCAGGCCCTTAGGACCGGGGAGCTGTTTTTT.

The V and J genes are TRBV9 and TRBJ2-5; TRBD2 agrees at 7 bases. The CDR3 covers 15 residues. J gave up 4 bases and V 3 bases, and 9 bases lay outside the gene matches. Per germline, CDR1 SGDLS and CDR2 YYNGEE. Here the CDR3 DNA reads TGTGCCAGCAGCGCGTACGGGGGGTTGACAGAGACCCAGTACTTC. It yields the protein CASSAYGGLTETQYF. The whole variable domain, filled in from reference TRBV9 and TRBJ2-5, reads DSGVTQTPKHLITATGQRVTLRCSPRSGDLSVYWYQQSLDQGLQFLIQYYNGEERAKGNILERFSAQQFPDLHSELNLSSLELGDSALYFCASSAYGGLTETQYFGPGTRLLVL.

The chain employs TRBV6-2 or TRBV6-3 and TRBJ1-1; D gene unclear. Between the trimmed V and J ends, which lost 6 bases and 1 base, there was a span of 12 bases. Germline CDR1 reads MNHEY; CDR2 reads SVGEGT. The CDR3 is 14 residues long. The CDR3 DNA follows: TGTGCCAGCAGATACCAGGTCCGGAACACTGAAGCTTTCTTT. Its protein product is CASRYQVRNTEAFF.

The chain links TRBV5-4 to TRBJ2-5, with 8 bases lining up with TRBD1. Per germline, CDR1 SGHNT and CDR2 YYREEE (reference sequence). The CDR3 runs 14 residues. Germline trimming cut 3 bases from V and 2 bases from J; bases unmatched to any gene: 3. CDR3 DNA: TGTGCCAGCAGCTCCCGACAGGGGCAAGAGACCCAGTACTTC. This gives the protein CASSSRQGQETQYF.